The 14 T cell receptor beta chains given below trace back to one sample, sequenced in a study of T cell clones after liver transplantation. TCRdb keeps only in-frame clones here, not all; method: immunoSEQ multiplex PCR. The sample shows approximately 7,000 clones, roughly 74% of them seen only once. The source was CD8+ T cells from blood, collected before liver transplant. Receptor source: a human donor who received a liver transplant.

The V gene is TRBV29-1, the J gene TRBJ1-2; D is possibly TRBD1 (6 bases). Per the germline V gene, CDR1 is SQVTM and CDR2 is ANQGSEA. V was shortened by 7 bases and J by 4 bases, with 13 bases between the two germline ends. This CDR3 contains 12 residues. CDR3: CSAVGGVYGYTF. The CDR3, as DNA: TGCAGCGCGGTGGGGGGCGTCTATGGCTACACCTTC. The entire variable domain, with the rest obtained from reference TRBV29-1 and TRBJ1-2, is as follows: SAVISQKPSRDICQRGTSLTIQCQVDSQVTMMFWYRQQPGQSLTLIATANQGSEATYESGFVIDKFPISRPNLTFSTLTVSNMSPEDSSIYLCSAVGGVYGYTFGSGTRLTVV.

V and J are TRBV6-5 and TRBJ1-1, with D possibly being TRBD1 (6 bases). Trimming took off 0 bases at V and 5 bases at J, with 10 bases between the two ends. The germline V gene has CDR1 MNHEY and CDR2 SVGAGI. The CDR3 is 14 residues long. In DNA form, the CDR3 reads TGTGCCAGCAGTTACTCCTCAGGGGAGACTGAAGCTTTCTTT. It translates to CASSYSSGETEAFF.

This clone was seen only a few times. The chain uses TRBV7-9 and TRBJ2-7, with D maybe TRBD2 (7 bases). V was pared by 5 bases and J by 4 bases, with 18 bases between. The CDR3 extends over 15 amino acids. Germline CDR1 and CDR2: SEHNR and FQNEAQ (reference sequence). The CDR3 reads CASSPTRGGTYEQYF. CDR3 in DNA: TGTGCCAGCAGCCCGACTAGGGGGGGCACTTACGAGCAGTACTTC. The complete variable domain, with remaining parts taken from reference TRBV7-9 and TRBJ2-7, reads DTGVSQNPRHKITKRGQNVTFRCDPISEHNRLYWYRQTLGQGPEFLTYFQNEAQLEKSRLLSDRFSAERPKGSFSTLEIQRTEQGDSAMYLCASSPTRGGTYEQYFGPGTRLTVT.

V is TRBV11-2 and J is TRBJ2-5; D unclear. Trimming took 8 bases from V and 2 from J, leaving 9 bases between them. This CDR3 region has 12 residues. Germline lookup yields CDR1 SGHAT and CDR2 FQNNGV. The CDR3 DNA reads TGTGCCAGCGAACACGGACAAGAGACCCAGTACTTC. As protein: CASEHGQETQYF.

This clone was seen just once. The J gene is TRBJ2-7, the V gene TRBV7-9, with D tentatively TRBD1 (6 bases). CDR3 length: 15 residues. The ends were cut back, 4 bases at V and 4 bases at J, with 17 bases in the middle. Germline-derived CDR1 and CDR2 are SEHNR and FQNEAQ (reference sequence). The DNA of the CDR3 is TGTGCCAGCAGCTCACAGGGAGCCGGGGTTTACGAGCAGTACTTC. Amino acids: CASSSQGAGVYEQYF. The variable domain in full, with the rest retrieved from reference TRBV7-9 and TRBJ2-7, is DTGVSQNPRHKITKRGQNVTFRCDPISEHNRLYWYRQTLGQGPEFLTYFQNEAQLEKSRLLSDRFSAERPKGSFSTLEIQRTEQGDSAMYLCASSSQGAGVYEQYFGPGTRLTVT.

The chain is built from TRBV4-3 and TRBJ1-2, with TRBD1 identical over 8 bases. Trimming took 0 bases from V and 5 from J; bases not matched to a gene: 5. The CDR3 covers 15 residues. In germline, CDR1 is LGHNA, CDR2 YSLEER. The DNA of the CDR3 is TGCGCCAGCAGCCAAGATGTGACAGGGGCGTATGGCTACACCTTC. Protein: CASSQDVTGAYGYTF.

As DNA, the CDR3 is TGTGCCAGCAGCGCGGCCTCTAGCGGTGTCACAGATACGCAGTATTTT. It specifies CASSAASSGVTDTQYF. The genes are TRBV9 and TRBJ2-3; TRBD2 aligns across 7 bases. Germline CDR1 and CDR2: SGDLS and YYNGEE. This CDR3 is 16 amino acids long. Trimming took 3 bases from V and 2 from J; bases not matched to a gene: 9.

CDR3 in amino acids: CASSTDAVQGVTGELFF. The CDR3 coding sequence is TGTGCCAGCAGCACCGATGCGGTGCAGGGGGTAACCGGGGAGCTGTTTTTT. The chain links TRBV7-2 to TRBJ2-2; 7 nucleotides align to TRBD1. V was pared by 5 bases and J by 5 bases, with 14 bases of the junction left unmatched. The length of the CDR3 is 17 residues. Germline CDR1 SGHTA, CDR2 FQGNSA.

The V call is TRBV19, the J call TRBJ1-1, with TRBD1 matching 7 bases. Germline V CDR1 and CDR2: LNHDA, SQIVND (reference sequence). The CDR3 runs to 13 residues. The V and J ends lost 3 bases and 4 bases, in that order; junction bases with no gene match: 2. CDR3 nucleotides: TGTGCCAGTAGTATGGGACAGAGCACTGAAGCTTTCTTT. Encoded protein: CASSMGQSTEAFF.

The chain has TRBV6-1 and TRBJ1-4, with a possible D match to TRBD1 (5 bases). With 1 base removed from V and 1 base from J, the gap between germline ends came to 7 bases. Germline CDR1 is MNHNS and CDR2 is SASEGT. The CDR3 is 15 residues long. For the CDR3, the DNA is TGTGCCAGCAGTGAAGTCACAGGAACTAATGAAAAACTGTTTTTT. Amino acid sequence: CASSEVTGTNEKLFF.

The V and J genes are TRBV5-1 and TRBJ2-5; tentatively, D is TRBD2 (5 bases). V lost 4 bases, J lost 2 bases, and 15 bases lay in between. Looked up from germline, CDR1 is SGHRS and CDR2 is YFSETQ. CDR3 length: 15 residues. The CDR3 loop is CASSTPLGNQETQYF. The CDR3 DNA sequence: TGCGCCAGCAGCACTCCACTAGGAAATCAAGAGACCCAGTACTTC.

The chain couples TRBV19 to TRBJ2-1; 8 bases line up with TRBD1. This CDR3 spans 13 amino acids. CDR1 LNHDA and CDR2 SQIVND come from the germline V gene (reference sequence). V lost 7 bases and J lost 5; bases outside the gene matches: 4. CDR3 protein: CASMDRVNNEQFF. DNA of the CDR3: TGTGCCAGTATGGACAGGGTTAACAATGAGCAGTTCTTC. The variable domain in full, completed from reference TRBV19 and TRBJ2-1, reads DGGITQSPKYLFRKEGQNVTLSCEQNLNHDAMYWYRQDPGQGLRLIYYSQIVNDFQKGDIAEGYSVSREKKESFPLTVTSAQKNPTAFYLCASMDRVNNEQFFGPGTRLTVL.

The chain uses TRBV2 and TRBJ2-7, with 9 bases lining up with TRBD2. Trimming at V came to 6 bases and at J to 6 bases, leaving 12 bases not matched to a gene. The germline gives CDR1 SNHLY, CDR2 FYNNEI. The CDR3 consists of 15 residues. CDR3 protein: CASSPGGSGGAEQYF. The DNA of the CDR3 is TGTGCCAGCAGCCCGGGGGGTAGCGGGGGCGCCGAGCAGTACTTC.

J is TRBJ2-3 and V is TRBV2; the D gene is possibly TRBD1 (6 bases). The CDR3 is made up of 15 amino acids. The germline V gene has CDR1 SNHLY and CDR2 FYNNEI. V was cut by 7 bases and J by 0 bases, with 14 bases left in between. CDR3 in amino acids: CASIPGEPSTDTQYF. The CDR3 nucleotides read TGTGCCAGCATACCAGGGGAACCCAGCACAGATACGCAGTATTTT. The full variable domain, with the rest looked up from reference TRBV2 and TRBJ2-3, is EPEVTQTPSHQVTQMGQEVILRCVPISNHLYFYWYRQILGQKVEFLVSFYNNEISEKSEIFDDQFSVERPDGSNFTLKIRSTKLEDSAMYFCASIPGEPSTDTQYFGPGTRLTVL.